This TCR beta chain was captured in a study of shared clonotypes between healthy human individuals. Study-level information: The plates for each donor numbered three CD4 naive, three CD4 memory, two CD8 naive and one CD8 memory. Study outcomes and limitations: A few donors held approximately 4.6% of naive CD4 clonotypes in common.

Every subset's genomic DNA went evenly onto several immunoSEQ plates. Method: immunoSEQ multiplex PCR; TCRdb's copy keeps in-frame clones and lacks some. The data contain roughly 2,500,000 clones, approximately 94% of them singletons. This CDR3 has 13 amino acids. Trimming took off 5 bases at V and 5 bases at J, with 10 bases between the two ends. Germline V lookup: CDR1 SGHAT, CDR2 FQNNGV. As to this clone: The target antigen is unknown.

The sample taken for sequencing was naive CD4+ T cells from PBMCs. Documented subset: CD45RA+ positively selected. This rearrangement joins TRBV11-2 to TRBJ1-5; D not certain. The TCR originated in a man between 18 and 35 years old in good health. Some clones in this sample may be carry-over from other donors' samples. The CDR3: CASSQMRDQPQHF. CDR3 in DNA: TGTGCCAGCAGCCAGATGAGGGATCAGCCCCAGCATTTT.